This record looks at one T cell receptor (beta chain) sequence and its context. These data originate in a study of blood T cell repertoires in COVID-19. Overall study context: PBMCs, B-cell-depleted T cells, or T cells provided the cDNA or gDNA that made up the material.

Germline assignment: CDR1 SEHNR and CDR2 FQNEAQ (reference sequence). The CDR3 spans 16 residues. The ends lost 0 bases at V and 7 bases at J; junction bases unmatched: 9. TCRdb's copy holds only in-frame clones and misses some; the assay was immunoSEQ multiplex PCR. Of fewer than 100,000 clones listed, 87% are singletons. The chain has TRBV7-9 and TRBJ2-1; 7 nucleotides agree with TRBD2. The source material was peripheral blood. This TCR was sampled from a woman of 80 years or more with acute or convalescent COVID-19. CDR3 bases: TGTGCCAGCAGCTTAGCGGGAGGGCCTTTGGTAAATGAGCAGTTCTTC. It translates to CASSLAGGPLVNEQFF.